This T cell receptor (beta chain) comes out of a study of somatic mutations in cytotoxic T cells in rheumatoid arthritis. Sequenced by immunoSEQ multiplex PCR; TCRdb stores in-frame clones only, minus some. The sample lists approximately 11,000 clones, around 70% occurring once. The CDR3 runs 12 residues. V shed 6 bases and J shed 2 bases, with 8 bases lying between them. CDR1 SGHAT and CDR2 FQNNGV come from the germline V gene. This TCR came from a man between 65 and 85 years old in good health. The sequencing sample was made of CD8+ T cells sorted from blood. V usage is TRBV11-2 and J usage is TRBJ2-7; D is ambiguous. DNA of the CDR3: TGTGCCAGCAGGTCTCCAGCCTACGAGCAGTACTTC. It translates to CASRSPAYEQYF.